These 23 T cell receptor beta chains were sequenced from one sample in a study of technical replicates of blood from several donors listed by TCRdb under 2017. The library was obtained by the immunoSEQ multiplex PCR assay. The clones in this table, taken by TCRdb from immuneACCESS, are in-frame only. Not every clone is retained; where verified, under half of the shortfall comes from an unresolved V gene, and the cause of the rest is unknown. The sample yields tens of thousands of clones; about 94% were counted once. The ten largest clones capture 0.39% of the sample. Sequences were obtained from T cells isolated from PBMCs. The receptors were sampled from a human donor in good health.

CDR3 protein: CASSSDRGNEQFF. DNA for the CDR3: TGTGCCAGCAGTTCGGACAGGGGGAATGAGCAGTTCTTC. J is TRBJ2-1 and V is TRBV27; 10 bases fit TRBD1. Germline V lookup: CDR1 MNHEY, CDR2 SMNVEV (reference sequence). The CDR3 length is 13 residues. V lost 4 bases to trimming and J lost 7 bases; unmatched junction nucleotides: 1.

The gene calls are TRBV6-5 and TRBJ1-1; a weak D match, TRBD1 (6 bases). CDR3 size: 13 residues. Germline V gene data show CDR1 as MNHEY and CDR2 as SVGAGI. The V gene lost 5 bases and the J gene lost 5 bases, with 12 bases spanning the gap. The CDR3 spells CASSQTRGTEAFF. The CDR3, as DNA: TGTGCCAGCAGTCAGACCAGGGGAACTGAAGCTTTCTTT.

The rearrangement links TRBV27 to TRBJ2-7, with 13 bases identical to TRBD2. The CDR3 sequence is 17 residues long. The ends lost 3 bases at V and 3 bases at J; junction bases unmatched: 8. Germline values: CDR1 MNHEY, CDR2 SMNVEV (reference sequence). The CDR3 spells CASSLVLAGGPNYEQYF. The DNA for the CDR3 is TGTGCCAGCAGTTTGGTACTAGCGGGAGGGCCGAACTACGAGCAGTACTTC.

The chain's CDR3 is CASRGGAGGSYEQYF. Here the CDR3 DNA reads TGTGCCAGCAGAGGGGGAGCGGGAGGGTCCTACGAGCAGTACTTC. V gene TRBV11-3 combines with J gene TRBJ2-7; 10 nucleotides agree with TRBD2. Germline assignment: CDR1 SGHNT and CDR2 YENEEA. V was pared by 6 bases and J by 1 base, with 6 bases of the junction left unmatched. The CDR3 length is 15 residues.

The rearrangement links TRBV6-1 to TRBJ1-2; 7 bases map to TRBD1. Germline assignment: CDR1 MNHNS and CDR2 SASEGT. The CDR3 is 15 residues long. V shed 7 bases, J shed 4 bases, and the junction held 12 bases outside the gene matches. The CDR3 sequence is CASNPRDSSFYGYTF. Here the CDR3 DNA reads TGTGCCAGCAACCCCCGGGACAGTTCATTCTATGGCTACACCTTC.

The J gene is TRBJ2-1, the V gene TRBV11-3; D uncertain. Trimming stripped 2 bases from V and 8 bases from J, with 7 bases between. Germline V lookup: CDR1 SGHNT, CDR2 YENEEA. This CDR3 spans 12 amino acids. CDR3 coding DNA: TGTGCCAGCAGCTTACAGAGGTATGAGCAGTTCTTC. It translates to CASSLQRYEQFF. The full variable domain, with the rest looked up from reference TRBV11-3 and TRBJ2-1, is EAGVVQSPRYKIIEKKQPVAFWCNPISGHNTLYWYLQNLGQGPELLIRYENEEAVDDSQLPKDRFSAERLKGVDSTLKIQPAELGDSAVYLCASSLQRYEQFFGPGTRLTVL.

V is TRBV5-4 and J is TRBJ1-5, with a possible D match to TRBD1 (5 bases). The germline gives CDR1 SGHNT, CDR2 YYREEE (reference sequence). The CDR3 length is 15 residues. The V and J ends lost 0 bases and 6 bases respectively, with 13 bases between them. CDR3 DNA sequence: TGTGCCAGCAGCTTGGATGGGGGAGGAGTTCAGCCCCAGCATTTT. It translates to CASSLDGGGVQPQHF.

V and J are TRBV7-6 and TRBJ1-2; 8 bases align to TRBD1. This CDR3 is 14 amino acids long. The ends lost 5 bases at V and 7 bases at J; junction bases unmatched: 9. Looked up from germline, CDR1 is SGHVS and CDR2 is FNYEAQ. CDR3 amino acids: CASSRLQGDGGYTF. CDR3 nucleotide sequence: TGTGCCAGCAGCCGTTTACAGGGGGACGGTGGCTACACCTTC.

The chain carries TRBV28 and TRBJ2-2; 10 bases are a match to TRBD1. V lost 5 bases to trimming and J lost 5 bases; unmatched junction nucleotides: 8. The germline V gene encodes CDR1 MDHEN and CDR2 SYDVKM. This CDR3 is 16 amino acids long. The CDR3 bases are TGTGCCAGCAGTCAAACCAGGACAGGGGGAACCGGGGAGCTGTTTTTT. It translates to CASSQTRTGGTGELFF.

The chain is built from TRBV29-1 and TRBJ1-2; the D gene is possibly TRBD1 (6 bases). The CDR3 loop spans 15 amino acids. From germline, CDR1 is SQVTM and CDR2 ANQGSEA. V was pared by 0 bases and J by 4 bases, with 15 bases between. The CDR3 nucleotides are TGCAGCGTTGAAGAACCTCAGGGGAGGGCCTATGGCTACACCTTC. Its protein is CSVEEPQGRAYGYTF.

This sequence joins TRBV2 and TRBJ2-6; D ambiguous. The CDR3 is made up of 13 amino acids. Germline lookup yields CDR1 SNHLY and CDR2 FYNNEI. V was clipped by 7 bases and J by 1 base, with 5 bases between them. As DNA, the CDR3 is TGTGCCAGCATGAGTTCTGGGGCCAACGTCCTGACTTTC. Translating it yields CASMSSGANVLTF.

The V gene is TRBV9, the J gene TRBJ2-3; 9 nucleotides align to TRBD2. The V gene's germline CDR1 is SGDLS and CDR2 YYNGEE. V gave up 2 bases and J gave up 2 bases; unmatched junction bases: 6. The length of the CDR3 is 16 residues. CDR3 DNA: TGTGCCAGCAGCGTGGGCCCTAGCGGGACCACAGATACGCAGTATTTT. Residues: CASSVGPSGTTDTQYF.

This rearrangement joins TRBV6-5 to TRBJ2-2; D is unresolved. V was trimmed by 6 bases and J by 1 base, leaving 6 bases between them. The CDR3 has 13 residues. The germline CDR1 and CDR2 sequences are MNHEY and SVGAGI. The CDR3, as DNA: TGTGCCAGCAGCCGCGGGAACACCGGGGAGCTGTTTTTT. Translating gives CASSRGNTGELFF.

This chain uses TRBV11-2 with TRBJ2-5, with D possibly TRBD1 on 6 matching bases. The CDR3 is 18 amino acids. The germline gives CDR1 SGHAT, CDR2 FQNNGV. Trimming took off 5 bases at V and 5 bases at J, with 27 bases between the two ends. In DNA, the CDR3 is TGTGCCAGCAGCCTATTTATTACTGACAGGTCTGCCCGGGAGACCCAGTACTTC. Its translation: CASSLFITDRSARETQYF.

This chain joins TRBV27 and TRBJ1-5; D call uncertain. The CDR3 contains 14 residues. V was clipped by 2 bases and J by 4 bases, with 9 bases between them. The germline gives CDR1 MNHEY, CDR2 SMNVEV (reference sequence). The CDR3 is CASSLLSGNQPQHF. The CDR3 DNA sequence: TGTGCCAGCAGTTTACTCTCCGGGAATCAGCCCCAGCATTTT.

Concerning this clone itself: Mismatch with germline at one junction end may stem from a read error. V and J are TRBV6-6 and TRBJ2-1; possibly TRBD2 for D (5 bases). This CDR3 is built from 14 residues. Germline-derived CDR1 and CDR2 are MNHNY and SVGAGI (reference sequence). The DNA for the CDR3 is TGTGCCAGCAGTTTAGCAGGAGGCTACGATGAGCAGTTCTTC. Its protein is CASSLAGGYDEQFF.

The J gene is TRBJ1-1, the V gene TRBV10-1, with TRBD1 as a possible D gene (5 bases). This CDR3 comprises 13 residues. The germline V gene has CDR1 WNHNN and CDR2 SYGVQD (reference sequence). Between the trimmed V and J ends, which lost 6 bases and 5 bases, there was a span of 13 bases. The CDR3: CASRRGSGTEAFF. CDR3 bases: TGCGCCAGCAGGAGAGGCTCAGGGACTGAAGCTTTCTTT.

The rearrangement joins TRBV18 to TRBJ2-5; 8 nucleotides agree with TRBD1. The J segment lost 0 bases and the V segment lost 2 bases, leaving 2 bases of the junction unmatched. The CDR3 contains 15 residues. CDR1 and CDR2 from the germline V gene are KGHSH and LQKENI. CDR3 amino acids: CASSPRTGHQETQYF. Written as DNA, the CDR3 is TGTGCCAGCTCACCAAGGACAGGGCACCAAGAGACCCAGTACTTC.

This chain uses TRBV27 with TRBJ2-1, with D maybe TRBD2 (5 bases). Trimming cost V 3 bases and J 9 bases, with 21 bases left between them. The CDR3 is made up of 16 amino acids. Looked up from germline, CDR1 is MNHEY and CDR2 is SMNVEV (reference sequence). CDR3 in DNA: TGTGCCAGCAGTTTTGGTCCCGGGAAAGGCGATCCTGAGCAGTTCTTC. Protein sequence: CASSFGPGKGDPEQFF.

The genes are TRBV9 and TRBJ1-1; tentatively, D is TRBD1 (6 bases). Germline loops: CDR1 SGDLS, CDR2 YYNGEE. V gave up 0 bases and J gave up 6 bases, with 6 bases separating them. The CDR3 consists of 12 residues. CDR3: CASSVGGPEAFF. The CDR3 bases are TGTGCCAGCAGCGTAGGGGGGCCTGAAGCTTTCTTT.

This clone was counted a single time. The chain has TRBV28 and TRBJ2-7; no firm D call. The V gene lost 8 bases and the J gene lost 3 bases, with 14 bases spanning the gap. The CDR3 totals 13 residues. From germline, CDR1 is MDHEN and CDR2 SYDVKM. In DNA form, the CDR3 reads TGTGCCAGCCTATCCCCCACTGGCTACGAGCAGTACTTC. Its translation: CASLSPTGYEQYF.

The rearrangement joins TRBV5-5 to TRBJ2-7; possibly TRBD1 for D (6 bases). The CDR3 consists of 16 residues. Per germline, CDR1 SGHKS and CDR2 YYEKEE (reference sequence). Trimming shortened V by 3 bases and J by 1 base, and 17 bases separated the two germline ends. The DNA for the CDR3 is TGTGCCAGCAGCTCGGGTCAGGGGATAGGATCCTACGAGCAGTACTTC. Protein sequence: CASSSGQGIGSYEQYF.

This chain connects TRBV30 to TRBJ1-5; D is unresolved. From germline, CDR1 is GTSNPN and CDR2 SVGIG (reference sequence). V was clipped by 1 base and J by 2 bases, with 3 bases between them. CDR3 length equals 12 residues. CDR3 region: CAWSGRNQPQHF. As DNA, the CDR3 is TGTGCCTGGAGTGGGCGCAATCAGCCCCAGCATTTT.